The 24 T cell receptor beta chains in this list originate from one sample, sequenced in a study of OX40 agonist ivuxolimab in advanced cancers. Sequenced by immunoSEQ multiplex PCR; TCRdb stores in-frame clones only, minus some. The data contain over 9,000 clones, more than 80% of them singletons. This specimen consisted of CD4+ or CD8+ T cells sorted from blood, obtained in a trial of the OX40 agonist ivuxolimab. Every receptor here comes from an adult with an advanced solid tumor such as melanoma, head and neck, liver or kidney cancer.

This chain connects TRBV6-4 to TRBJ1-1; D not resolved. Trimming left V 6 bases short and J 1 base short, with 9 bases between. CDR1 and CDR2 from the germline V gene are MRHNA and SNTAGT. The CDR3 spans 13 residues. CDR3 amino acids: CASSPKENTEAFF. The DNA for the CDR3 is TGTGCCAGCAGCCCCAAGGAGAACACTGAAGCTTTCTTT.

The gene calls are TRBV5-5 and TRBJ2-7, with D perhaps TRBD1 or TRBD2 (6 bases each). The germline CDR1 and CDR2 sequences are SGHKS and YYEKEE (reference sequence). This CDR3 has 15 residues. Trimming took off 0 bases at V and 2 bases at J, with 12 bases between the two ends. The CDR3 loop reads CASSLVGAGPYEQYF. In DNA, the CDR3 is TGTGCCAGCAGCTTGGTGGGGGCGGGGCCCTACGAGCAGTACTTC. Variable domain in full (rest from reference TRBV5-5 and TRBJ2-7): DAGVTQSPTHLIKTRGQQVTLRCSPISGHKSVSWYQQVLGQGPQFIFQYYEKEERGRGNFPDRFSARQFPNYSSELNVNALLLGDSALYLCASSLVGAGPYEQYFGPGTRLTVT.

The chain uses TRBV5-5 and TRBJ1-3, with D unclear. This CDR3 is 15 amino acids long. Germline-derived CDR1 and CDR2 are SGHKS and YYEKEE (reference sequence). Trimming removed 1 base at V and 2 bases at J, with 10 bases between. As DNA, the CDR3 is TGTGCCAGCAGCTTGCACCCGGGGACTGGAAACACCATATATTTT. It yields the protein CASSLHPGTGNTIYF. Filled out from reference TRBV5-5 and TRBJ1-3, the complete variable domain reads DAGVTQSPTHLIKTRGQQVTLRCSPISGHKSVSWYQQVLGQGPQFIFQYYEKEERGRGNFPDRFSARQFPNYSSELNVNALLLGDSALYLCASSLHPGTGNTIYFGEGSWLTVV.

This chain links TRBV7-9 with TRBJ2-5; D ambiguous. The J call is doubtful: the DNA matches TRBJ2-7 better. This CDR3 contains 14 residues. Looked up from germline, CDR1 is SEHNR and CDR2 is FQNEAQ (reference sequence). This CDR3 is CASSPPGSPYEQYF. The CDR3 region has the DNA TGTGCCAGCAGCCCTCCCGGCTCTCCCTACGAGCAGTACTTC.

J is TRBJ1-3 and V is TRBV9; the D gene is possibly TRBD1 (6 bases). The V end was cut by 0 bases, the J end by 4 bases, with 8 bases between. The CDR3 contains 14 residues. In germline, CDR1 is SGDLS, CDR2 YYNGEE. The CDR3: CASSVEGQGNTIYF. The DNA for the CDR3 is TGTGCCAGCAGCGTAGAGGGACAAGGAAACACCATATATTTT.

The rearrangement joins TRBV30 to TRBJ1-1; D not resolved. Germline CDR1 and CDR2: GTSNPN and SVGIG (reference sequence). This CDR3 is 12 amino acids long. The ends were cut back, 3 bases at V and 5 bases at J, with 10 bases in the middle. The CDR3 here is CAWRKVTTEAFF. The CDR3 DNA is TGTGCCTGGAGGAAGGTTACTACTGAAGCTTTCTTT.

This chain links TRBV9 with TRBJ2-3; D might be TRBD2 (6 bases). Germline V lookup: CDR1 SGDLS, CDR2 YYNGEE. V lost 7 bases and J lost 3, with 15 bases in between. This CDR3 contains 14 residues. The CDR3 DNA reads TGTGCCAGCGCGGGCGGGACGGGGACAGATACGCAGTATTTT. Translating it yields CASAGGTGTDTQYF.

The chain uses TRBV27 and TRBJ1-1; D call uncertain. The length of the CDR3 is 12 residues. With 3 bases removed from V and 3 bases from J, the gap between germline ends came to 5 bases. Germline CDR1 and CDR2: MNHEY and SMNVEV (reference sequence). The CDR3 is CASSLGDTEAFF. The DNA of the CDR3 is TGTGCCAGCAGTTTGGGTGACACTGAAGCTTTCTTT.

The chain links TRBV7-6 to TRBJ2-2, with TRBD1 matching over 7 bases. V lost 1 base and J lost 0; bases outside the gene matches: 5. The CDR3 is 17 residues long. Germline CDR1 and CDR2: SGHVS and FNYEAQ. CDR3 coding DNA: TGTGCCAGCAGCTTAGGATCCGGACAGGCGAACACCGGGGAGCTGTTTTTT. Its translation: CASSLGSGQANTGELFF.

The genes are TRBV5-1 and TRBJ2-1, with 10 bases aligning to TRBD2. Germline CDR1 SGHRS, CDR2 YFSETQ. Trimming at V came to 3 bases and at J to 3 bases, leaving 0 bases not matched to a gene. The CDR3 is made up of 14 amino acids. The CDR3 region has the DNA TGCGCCAGCAGCTGGACTAGCGGCTACAATGAGCAGTTCTTC. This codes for CASSWTSGYNEQFF. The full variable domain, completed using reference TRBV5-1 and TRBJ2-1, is KAGVTQTPRYLIKTRGQQVTLSCSPISGHRSVSWYQQTPGQGLQFLFEYFSETQRNKGNFPGRFSGRQFSNSRSEMNVSTLELGDSALYLCASSWTSGYNEQFFGPGTRLTVL.

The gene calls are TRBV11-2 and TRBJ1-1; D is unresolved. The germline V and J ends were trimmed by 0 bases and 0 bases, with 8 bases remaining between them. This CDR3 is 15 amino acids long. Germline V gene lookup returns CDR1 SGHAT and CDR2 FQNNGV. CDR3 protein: CASSLEGYMNTEAFF. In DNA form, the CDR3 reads TGTGCCAGCAGCTTAGAAGGGTACATGAACACTGAAGCTTTCTTT.

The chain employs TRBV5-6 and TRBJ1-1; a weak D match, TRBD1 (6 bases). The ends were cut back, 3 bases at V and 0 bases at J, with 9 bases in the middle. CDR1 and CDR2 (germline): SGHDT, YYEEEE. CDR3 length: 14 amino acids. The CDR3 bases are TGTGCCAGCAGCTACCAGGGGATGAACACTGAAGCTTTCTTT. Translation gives CASSYQGMNTEAFF.

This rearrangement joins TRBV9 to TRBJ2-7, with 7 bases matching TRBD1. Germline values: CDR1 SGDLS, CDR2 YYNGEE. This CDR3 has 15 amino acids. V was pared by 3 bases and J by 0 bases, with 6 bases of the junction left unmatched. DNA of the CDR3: TGTGCCAGCAGCGCGTCCGGGACAGCCTCCTACGAGCAGTACTTC. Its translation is CASSASGTASYEQYF.

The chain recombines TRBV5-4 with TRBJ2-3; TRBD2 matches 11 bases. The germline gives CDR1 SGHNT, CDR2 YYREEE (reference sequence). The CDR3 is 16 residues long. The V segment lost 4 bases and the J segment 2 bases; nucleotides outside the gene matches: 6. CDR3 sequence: CASSELAGANTDTQYF. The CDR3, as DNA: TGTGCCAGCAGCGAACTAGCGGGGGCCAACACAGATACGCAGTATTTT.

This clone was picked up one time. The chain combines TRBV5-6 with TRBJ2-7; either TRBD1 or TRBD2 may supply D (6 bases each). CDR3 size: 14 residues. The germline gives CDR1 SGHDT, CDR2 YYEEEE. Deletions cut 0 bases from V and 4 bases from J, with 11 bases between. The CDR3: CASSLAGAEYEQYF. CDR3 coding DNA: TGTGCCAGCAGCTTGGCGGGGGCGGAATACGAGCAGTACTTC.

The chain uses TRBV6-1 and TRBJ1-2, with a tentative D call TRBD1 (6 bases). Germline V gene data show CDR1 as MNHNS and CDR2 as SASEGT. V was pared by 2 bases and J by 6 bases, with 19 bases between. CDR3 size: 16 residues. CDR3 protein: CASSESSNWDIDGYTF. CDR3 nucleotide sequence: TGTGCCAGCAGTGAATCCTCTAACTGGGACATCGATGGCTACACCTTC.

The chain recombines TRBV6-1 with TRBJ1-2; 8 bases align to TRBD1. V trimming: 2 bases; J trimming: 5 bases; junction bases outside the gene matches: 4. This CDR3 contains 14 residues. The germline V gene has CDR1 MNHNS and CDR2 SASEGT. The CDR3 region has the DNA TGTGCCAGCAGTGAAAGGGGGACAGGTTATGGCTACACCTTC. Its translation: CASSERGTGYGYTF.

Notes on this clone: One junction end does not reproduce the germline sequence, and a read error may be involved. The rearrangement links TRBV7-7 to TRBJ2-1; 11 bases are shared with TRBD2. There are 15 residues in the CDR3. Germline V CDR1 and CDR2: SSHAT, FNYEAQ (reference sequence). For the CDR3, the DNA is TGTGCTAGCAGCCTTAGCGGGGGGGCTATGAATGAGCAGTTCTTC. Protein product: CASSLSGGAMNEQFF.

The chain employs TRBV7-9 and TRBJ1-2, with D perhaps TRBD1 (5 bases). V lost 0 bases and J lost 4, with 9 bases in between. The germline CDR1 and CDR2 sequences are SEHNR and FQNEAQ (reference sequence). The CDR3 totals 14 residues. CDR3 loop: CASSLAMGGYGYTF. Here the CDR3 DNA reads TGTGCCAGCAGCTTAGCAATGGGGGGCTATGGCTACACCTTC.

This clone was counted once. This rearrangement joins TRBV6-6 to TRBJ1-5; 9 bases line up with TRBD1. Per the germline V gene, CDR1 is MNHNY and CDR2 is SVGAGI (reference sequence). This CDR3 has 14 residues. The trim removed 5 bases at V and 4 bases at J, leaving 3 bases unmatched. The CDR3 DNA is TGTGCCAGCAGTATCGACAGGGGGAATCAGCCCCAGCATTTT. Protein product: CASSIDRGNQPQHF.

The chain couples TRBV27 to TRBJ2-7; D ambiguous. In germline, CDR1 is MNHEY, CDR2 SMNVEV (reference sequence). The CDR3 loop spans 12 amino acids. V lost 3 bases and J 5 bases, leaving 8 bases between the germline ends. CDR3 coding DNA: TGTGCCAGCAGTTTTGGGATGGACGAGCAGTACTTC. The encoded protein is CASSFGMDEQYF.

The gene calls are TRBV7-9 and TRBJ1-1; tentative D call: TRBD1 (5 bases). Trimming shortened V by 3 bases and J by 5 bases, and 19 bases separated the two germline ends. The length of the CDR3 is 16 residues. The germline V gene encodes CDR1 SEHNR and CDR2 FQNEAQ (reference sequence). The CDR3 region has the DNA TGTGCCAGCAGCTTCTCACCCGGGAGGGGACGGACTGAAGCTTTCTTT. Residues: CASSFSPGRGRTEAFF.

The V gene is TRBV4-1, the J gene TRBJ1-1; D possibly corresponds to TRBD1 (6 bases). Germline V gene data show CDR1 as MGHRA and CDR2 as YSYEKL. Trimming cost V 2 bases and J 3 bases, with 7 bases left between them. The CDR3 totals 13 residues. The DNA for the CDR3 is TGCGCCAGCAGCCAATCAGGGGACACTGAAGCTTTCTTT. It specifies CASSQSGDTEAFF.

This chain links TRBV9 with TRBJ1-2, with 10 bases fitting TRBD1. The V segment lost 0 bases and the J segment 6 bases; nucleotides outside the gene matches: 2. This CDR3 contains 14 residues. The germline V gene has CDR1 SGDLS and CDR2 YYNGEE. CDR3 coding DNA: TGTGCCAGCAGCGTAGGGGGGACAGGGGATGGCTACACCTTC. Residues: CASSVGGTGDGYTF. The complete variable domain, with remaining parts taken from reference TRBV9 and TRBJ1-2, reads DSGVTQTPKHLITATGQRVTLRCSPRSGDLSVYWYQQSLDQGLQFLIQYYNGEERAKGNILERFSAQQFPDLHSELNLSSLELGDSALYFCASSVGGTGDGYTFGSGTRLTVV.